This entry describes one T cell receptor (beta chain). This entry is derived from a study of blood T cell repertoires in COVID-19. Overall study context: Collection of acute and convalescent COVID-19 samples took place in the United States, Italy and Spain. The cDNA or gDNA used as material had been derived from T cells, B-cell-depleted T cells, or PBMCs.

This CDR3 contains 16 residues. V lost 0 bases and J 7 bases, leaving 15 bases between the germline ends. Germline V gene sequence: CDR1 LGHDT, CDR2 YNNKEL (reference sequence). Per the original data handling: Estimates of nucleated cell counts were drawn from the amplification of reference gene primers. The data were produced by immunoSEQ multiplex PCR, yet TCRdb's version contains in-frame clones alone and is incomplete. V and J calls and clone size are given by that table; D and trimming were obtained from the DNA. The data contain 200,000 to 300,000 clones, roughly nine tenths of them singletons.

The sequencing sample was made of peripheral blood. The gene calls are TRBV3-1 (or the pseudogene TRBV3-2) and TRBJ2-2; TRBD2 might be the D (7 bases). This TCR was recovered from a man aged 55 to 70 with acute or convalescent COVID-19. In DNA form, the CDR3 reads TGTGCCAGCAGCCAAGATGTTGGGGGGGCCGTCGGGGAGCTGTTTTTT. Amino acid sequence: CASSQDVGGAVGELFF.